This entry features one T cell receptor (beta chain) sequence. This clone came up a few times. The antigen it recognizes is unknown. There are no base qualities to consult, and no much larger clone falls within one base. The entire isolated RNA was reverse transcribed using the High Capacity cDNA Reverse Transcription Kit, and thus expressed TCRB transcripts were sequenced. Deep immunoSEQ sequencing was performed on naive, central memory and regulatory T cell samples, with an average of about 3.57 million total reads per sample. Sorted cells were lysed in RLT buffer and RNA was extracted with DNase-treated RNeasy Micro or Mini kits, depending on cell number. To prevent cross-contamination, every cell subset was processed on its own, while patient and healthy donor samples were processed together. Using the immunoSEQ multiplex PCR, TCRB sequences were amplified from cDNA into 87-bp fragments spanning the CDR3 region. Sequencing of the amplicons was done on the Illumina HiSeq platform. Processing in the source paper ran as follows. Synthetic template baselines were used to correct PCR bias computationally, reads within Hamming distance 2 were collapsed together, and singletons that could not be merged were discarded. Reads were aligned against IMGT so that V, D and J genes, CDR3 length and insertions or deletions at six rearrangement sites could be assigned. Within each subset, clonotype counts were normalized to sorted cell number, after which true diversity and Gini coefficients were computed with the tcR R package. The overlap coefficient, calculated on TCRB nucleotide sequences, was used to measure repertoire sharing. Out-of-frame TCRB sequences from naive cells were analyzed as a proxy for the pre-selection repertoire. The source is immuneACCESS, and TCRdb retained only in-frame sequences with V and J called. Part of the clones is not carried over; for the studies checked, unresolved V genes explain less than half of this, and the remainder is unexplained. That table is the source of V, J and clone size, and D and trimming were worked out from the DNA. The sample yields 640,000 or so clones; roughly 12% were counted once. The top ten hold approximately 0.022% of the sample.

The data derive from a study of beta chain features in type 1 diabetes (dated 2018 in TCRdb). Some background on the complete study: No differences in mean age, gender distribution, total cell number or subset yield were found between patients and healthy donors. A total of around 100 million sorted cells were examined across all samples, and RNA yield correlated strongly with the number of cells per subset. The study compared the TCRB repertoires of sorted circulating CD4+ T cell subsets in recently diagnosed type 1 diabetes patients with those in matched healthy donors. Regulatory and stem cell-like memory subsets were obtained from only 8 patients and roughly eight healthy donors, while naive and central memory subsets were obtained from all 30 or so donors.

Each donor gave one peripheral blood draw, around 100 mL on average, collected into heparinised tubes. Naive, central memory, regulatory and stem cell-like memory CD4+ T cells were sorted on a BD FACSAria II using a panel including CD45RO, CCR7, CD25, CD127, CD95 and CD27. Every sorted population had a purity above 95%. PBMCs were isolated immediately by Lymphoprep density gradient centrifugation and stained directly without culture. So that batch effects would be minimized, each experiment stained and sorted samples in pairs, pairing one healthy donor with one patient. The paper's findings and limits, for the study overall: Because cDNA was sequenced instead of genomic DNA, highly expressing activated cells could be over-represented, though the groups showed no difference in activation or CD3 levels. At VDJ recombination sites, patients with type 1 diabetes made fewer insertions and deleted more nucleotides, a pattern implying thymic rearrangement abnormalities. Only small numbers of individuals were included in the HLA sub-analyses, which left unresolved whether HLA type had any influence on TCRB rearrangement. Type 1 diabetes patients showed a moderate but significant shortening of TCRB CDR3 length in all four CD4+ subsets. Shorter templates might be favored by PCR, yet because patient and control samples were amplified and corrected together, any such skew would affect both groups equally. Naive, central memory and regulatory TCRB repertoires appeared to be more similar among patients than among healthy donors.

Spanning cysteine to phenylalanine, the CDR3 consists of 12 amino acids. Here the CDR3 DNA is all that survives: 36 bases in frame from base 1. CDR1 and CDR2, looked up from the germline V gene, are MDHEN and SYDVKM. V is pruned by 10 bases and J by 6 bases, leaving 4 bases of the junction without a gene match. The sample comprised naive CD4+ T cells from blood. This specimen's cell subset or site label, interpreted: true naive CD4+ T cells. This TCR was sampled from a man aged 18 to 30 with type 1 diabetes. The V and J segments used are TRBV28 and TRBJ1-5, with 9 central nucleotides matching TRBD1. The DNA is TGTGCCACTACAGGGGGCAGTCAGCCCCAGCATTTT. Translation gives CATTGGSQPQHF.